This T cell receptor beta chain was documented in a study of CD8+CD57+ T cells in acquired aplastic anemia. Study in general: Sorted CD4+ and CD8+ cell DNA averaged around 3 ug. Study conclusions and caveats: Both patients and controls carried the same twenty-nine CD8+ CDR3 sequences.

The TCR beta profiling, which covered VDJ combination and CDR3 sequence, was carried out using genomic DNA as the template. TCRdb re-derived calls from the reads in MiXCR, one entry per CDR3 protein. The profile covers 200,000 to 300,000 distinct CDR3 sequences, with 82% appearing a single time and 35% to 50% taken by the ten largest. Germline V lookup: CDR1 SGHTA, CDR2 FQGNSA. The V and J ends lost 1 base and 7 bases respectively, with 16 bases between them. The CDR3 loop spans 15 amino acids. All sequencing subjects had displayed CD8+CD57+ cell expansion on flow cytometry. Diagnosis of severe acquired aplastic anemia applied to all patients. Blood was sampled before the patients had received any therapy. A remark on this clonotype: Its target is not known.

This receptor was identified in a human donor with aplastic anemia. The material sequenced was sorted CD4+, CD8+, or CD8+CD57+ T cells (not recorded which) from PBMCs. The chain couples TRBV7-2 to TRBJ1-1, with no clear D. Here the CDR3 reads CASSLDLAADYEAFF. CDR3 nucleotides: TGTGCCAGCAGCTTAGATCTGGCCGCCGACTATGAAGCTTTCTTT.